Listed below are T cell receptor beta chains from one sample, sequenced in a study of T cell responses to AZD1222 COVID-19 vaccine. Profiling relied on immunoSEQ multiplex PCR, and the TCRdb table lists in-frame clones only, not all of them. The table includes around 250,000 clones, over 85% detected once. Here the sequenced sample was peripheral blood, taken on day 0 of AZD1222 vaccination. These receptor sequences come from an adult in good health. Both conserved end residues are part of each CDR3. A D gene is named only where the DNA matches it firmly. For some rows the clone size is stated as once, few or many, or as a class when expanded; others skip it.

j_call d_call v_call clone_size cdr3_nt cdr3_aa
TRBJ1-4 TRBD1 TRBV19 - TGTGCCAGTAAGGGGGCATCCGGGACAGGGGATGAAAAACTGTTTTTT CASKGASGTGDEKLFF
TRBJ2-3 - TRBV7-8 - TGTGCCAGCAGCTTTCCCAGGGGTTGGACAGATACGCAGTATTTT CASSFPRGWTDTQYF
TRBJ1-6 - TRBV12-5 - TGTGCTAGTGGTTTGGTACGGTTGGTCGCACCCCTCCACTTT CASGLVRLVAPLHF
TRBJ2-7 - TRBV28 - TGTGCCAGCAGCGGCCCAGGCTACGAGCAGTACTTC CASSGPGYEQYF
TRBJ1-2 - TRBV4-2 - TGTGCCAGCAGCCACGGGACGGTCTATGGCTACACCTTC CASSHGTVYGYTF
TRBJ2-1 TRBD2 TRBV9 - TGTGCCAGCAGCCGAATAGCGGGGTCCTACAATGAGCAGTTCTTC CASSRIAGSYNEQFF
TRBJ2-3 TRBD1 TRBV30 - TGTGCCTGGAGGGTACCCGGGACAGGGAGGCCAGATACGCAGTATTTT CAWRVPGTGRPDTQYF
TRBJ1-5 - TRBV2 - TGTGCCAGCAGTGGTAGTATCAATCAGCCCCAGCATTTT CASSGSINQPQHF
TRBJ2-3 - TRBV28 - TGTGCCAGCAGGGCGACCTACACAGATACGCAGTATTTT CASRATYTDTQYF
TRBJ2-2 - TRBV3-1/TRBV3-2 - TGTGCCAGCAGCCTGGTGAGGGGCGGGGAGCTGTTTTTT CASSLVRGGELFF
TRBJ2-2 TRBD2 TRBV6-2/TRBV6-3 once TGTGCCAGCAGTTACACCTTCGGACTAGCAGGGACCGGGGAGCTGTTTTTT CASSYTFGLAGTGELFF
TRBJ2-7 - TRBV28 - TGTGCCAGCAGGCCGGGGGGCCCTCGGAACGAGCAGTACTTC CASRPGGPRNEQYF
TRBJ2-1 - TRBV5-1 - TGCGCCAGCAGCTGGGGGAGTGGCAGCTACAATGAGCAGTTCTTC CASSWGSGSYNEQFF
TRBJ1-4 - TRBV7-9 - TGTGCCAGCAGCGCCCCAGGCGAGGAAAAACTGTTTTTT CASSAPGEEKLFF
TRBJ2-1 - TRBV7-9 - TGTGCCAGCAGCGCGGACAGATACTACAATGAGCAGTTCTTC CASSADRYYNEQFF
TRBJ1-2 - TRBV2 - TGTGCCAGCAGTGAAGCGAAAGGCTTGGGTTTAGGCTACACCTTC CASSEAKGLGLGYTF
TRBJ2-1 TRBD2 TRBV15 - TGTGCCACCAGCAGGAGAGGACTAGCTTCGGGCAATGAGCAGTTCTTC CATSRRGLASGNEQFF
TRBJ2-7 - TRBV28 few TGTGCCAGCAGGTCGCGGGGCGGGGACCACGAGCAGTACTTC CASRSRGGDHEQYF
TRBJ2-7 - TRBV5-6 - TGTGCCAGCAGCCCCGGGACACCTTACGAGCAGTACTTC CASSPGTPYEQYF
TRBJ2-3 TRBD2 TRBV6-5 once TGTGCCAGCAGTAAGGGACTAGCGGGGGTGGATACGCAGTATTTT CASSKGLAGVDTQYF
TRBJ2-5 TRBD1 TRBV5-6 - TGTGCCAGCAGCTTGGAGGGGACAGGGGTTCTGACCCAGTACTTC CASSLEGTGVLTQYF
TRBJ2-3 TRBD1 TRBV7-9 - TGTGCCGGCTCTGGGACAGGGGGCACAGATACGCAGTATTTT CAGSGTGGTDTQYF
TRBJ1-2 TRBD1 TRBV29-1 - TGCAGCGGTGGACAGGGGGCGTCCGGCTACACCTTC CSGGQGASGYTF
TRBJ2-7 TRBD2 TRBV7-2 - TGTGCCAGCAGCTTGACTAGCGGGACCTACGAGCAGTACTTC CASSLTSGTYEQYF
TRBJ1-2 - TRBV5-4 - TGTGCCAGCGGGCCCGGGACAAACTATGGCTACACCTTC CASGPGTNYGYTF
TRBJ2-2 - TRBV5-4 once TGTGCCAGCAGCTTCGGGGCGAACACCGGGGAGCTGTTTTTT CASSFGANTGELFF
TRBJ2-1 TRBD2 TRBV7-3 - TGTGCCAGCAGCTTAAGGGTAGCGGGAACTGAGCAGTTCTTC CASSLRVAGTEQFF
TRBJ2-1 - TRBV29-1 - TGCAGCGTTGCGGGTTTAAGGGTTAACAATGAGCAGTTCTTC CSVAGLRVNNEQFF
TRBJ2-7 - TRBV15 - TGTGCCACCAGCGGCCCGGGAACCCGGGACGAGCAGTACTTC CATSGPGTRDEQYF
TRBJ1-4 TRBD1 TRBV5-1 - TGCGCCAGCAGCTCCACCGGGACAGGGAGGGATGAAAAACTGTTTTTT CASSSTGTGRDEKLFF
TRBJ1-1 TRBD1 TRBV29-1 - TGCAGCGCCCTACCGGGACAGGGGCGTATGAACACTGAAGCTTTCTTT CSALPGQGRMNTEAFF
TRBJ2-1 - TRBV7-9 - TGTGCCAGCAGCCCCCAGGGAAGCAATGAGCAGTTCTTC CASSPQGSNEQFF
TRBJ1-5 - TRBV5-6 once TGTGCCAGCAGCTTGGGGCAGTCCAATCAGCCCCAGCATTTT CASSLGQSNQPQHF
TRBJ2-5 - TRBV2 - TGTGCCAGCAGTCTTGAACGGGGGCTTGGGGAGACCCAGTACTTC CASSLERGLGETQYF
TRBJ2-7 - TRBV15 - TGTGCCACCAGCAGAGATTATGAGGGCCTGTACGAGCAGTACTTC CATSRDYEGLYEQYF
TRBJ1-1 - TRBV28 - TGTGCCAGCAGTTTAGGCAGGGTAGGCACTGAAGCTTTCTTT CASSLGRVGTEAFF
TRBJ1-2 - TRBV6-1 - TGTGCCAGCAGTGAAGGCAGGGACTATGGCTACACCTTC CASSEGRDYGYTF
TRBJ2-1 - TRBV7-9 - TGTGCCAGCAGCAGCAGGGTTGTTGGCTACAATGAGCAGTTCTTC CASSSRVVGYNEQFF
TRBJ2-3 - TRBV6-2/TRBV6-3 - TGTGCCAGCAGTTATGCGAGCACAGATACGCAGTATTTT CASSYASTDTQYF
TRBJ2-7 - TRBV12-3/TRBV12-4 - TGTGCCAGCACCGCGACGGACTCCTACGAGCAGTACTTC CASTATDSYEQYF
TRBJ1-2 - TRBV11-1 once TGTGCCAGCTCCCAGGAGAACTATGGCTACACCTTC CASSQENYGYTF